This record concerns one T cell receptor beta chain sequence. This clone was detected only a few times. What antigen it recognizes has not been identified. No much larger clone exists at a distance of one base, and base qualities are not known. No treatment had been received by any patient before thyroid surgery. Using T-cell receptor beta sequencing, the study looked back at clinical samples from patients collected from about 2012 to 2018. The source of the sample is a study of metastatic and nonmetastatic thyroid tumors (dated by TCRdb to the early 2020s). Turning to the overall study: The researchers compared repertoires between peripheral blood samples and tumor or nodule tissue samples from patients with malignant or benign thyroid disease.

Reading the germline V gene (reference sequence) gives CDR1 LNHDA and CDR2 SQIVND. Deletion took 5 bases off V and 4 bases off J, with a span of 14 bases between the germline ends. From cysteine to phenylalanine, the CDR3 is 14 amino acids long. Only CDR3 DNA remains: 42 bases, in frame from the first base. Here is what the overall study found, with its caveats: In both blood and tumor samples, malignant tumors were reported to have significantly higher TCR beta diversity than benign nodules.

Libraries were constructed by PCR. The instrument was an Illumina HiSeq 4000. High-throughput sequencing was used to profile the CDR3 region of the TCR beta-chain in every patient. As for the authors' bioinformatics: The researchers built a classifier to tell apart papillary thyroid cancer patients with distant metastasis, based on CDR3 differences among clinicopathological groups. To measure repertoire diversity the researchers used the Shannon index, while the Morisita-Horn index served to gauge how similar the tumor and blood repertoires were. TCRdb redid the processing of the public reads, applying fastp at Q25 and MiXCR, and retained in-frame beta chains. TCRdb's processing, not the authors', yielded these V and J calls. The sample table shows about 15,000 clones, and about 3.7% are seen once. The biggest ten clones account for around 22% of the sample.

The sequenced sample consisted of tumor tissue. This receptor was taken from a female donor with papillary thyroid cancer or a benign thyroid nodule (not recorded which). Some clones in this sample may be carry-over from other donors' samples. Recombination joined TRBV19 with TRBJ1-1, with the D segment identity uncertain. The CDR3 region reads CASSVGRRFTEAFF. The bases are TGTGCCAGTAGTGTGGGCAGGCGGTTCACTGAAGCTTTCTTT.